This TCR beta chain emerged from a study of control samples from healthy donors and cancer patients. Only in-frame clones appear in the TCRdb table, and some are missing; sequencing was by immunoSEQ multiplex PCR. The sample has fewer than 120,000 clones, over 75% seen once. This clone came up once. CDR3 length equals 12 residues. V was trimmed by 5 bases and J by 9 bases, leaving 11 bases between them. In germline, CDR1 is SGHVS, CDR2 FQNEAQ. The sequence derives from a woman aged 55-69 years with lung cancer. The chain combines TRBV7-8 with TRBJ1-5; D may be TRBD1 (6 bases). Sequenced input: PBMCs. The CDR3 loop is CASSLQGMPQHF. In DNA, the CDR3 is TGTGCCAGCAGCCTACAGGGTATGCCCCAGCATTTT.